This T cell receptor (beta chain) was profiled in a study of cytomegalovirus exposure and HLA in healthy donors. CDR1 is LNHDA and CDR2 is SQIVND in the germline V gene (reference sequence). Trimming stripped 5 bases from V and 5 bases from J, with 22 bases between. CDR3 length equals 17 residues. In the PCR, 60 Vbeta and 13 Jbeta primers were used. The protocol was immunoSEQ multiplex PCR, while the TCRdb copy is restricted to in-frame clones and leaves out a portion. Of some 98,000 clones in the sample, roughly 10% are singletons; the top ten hold around 4.9%. This clone showed up just a few times. The chain joins TRBV19 to TRBJ2-1; D not certain. The sample consisted of PBMCs. This receptor was identified in a man in his fifties in good health and CMV-seropositive. The CDR3: CASSPLPYYSADNEQFF. In DNA form, the CDR3 reads TGTGCCAGTAGTCCTTTGCCATACTACTCCGCGGACAATGAGCAGTTCTTC.